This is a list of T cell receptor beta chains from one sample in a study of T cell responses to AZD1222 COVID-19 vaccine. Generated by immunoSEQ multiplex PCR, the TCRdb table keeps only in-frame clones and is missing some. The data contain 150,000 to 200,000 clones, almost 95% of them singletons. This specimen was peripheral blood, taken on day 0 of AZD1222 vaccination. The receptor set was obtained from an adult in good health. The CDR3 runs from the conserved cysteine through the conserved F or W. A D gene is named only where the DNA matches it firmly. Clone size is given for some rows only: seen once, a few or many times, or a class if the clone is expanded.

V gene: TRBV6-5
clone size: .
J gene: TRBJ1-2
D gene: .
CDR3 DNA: TGTGCCAGCAGTTATTGGGATACGAACTATGGCTACACCTTC
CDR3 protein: CASSYWDTNYGYTF

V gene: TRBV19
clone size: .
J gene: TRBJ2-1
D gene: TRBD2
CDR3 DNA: TGTGCCAGTAGTAAAGACGGGAGGATGGATGAGCAGTTCTTC
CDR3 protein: CASSKDGRMDEQFF

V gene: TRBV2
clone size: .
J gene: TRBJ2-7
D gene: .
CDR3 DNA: TGTGCCAGCAGTGGAAAGAGGGCAGAGGCCTACGAGCAGTACTTC
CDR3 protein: CASSGKRAEAYEQYF

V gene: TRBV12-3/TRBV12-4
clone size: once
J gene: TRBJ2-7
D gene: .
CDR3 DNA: TGTGCCAGCAGTTTAGCGAGATGGACCGAGCAGTACTTC
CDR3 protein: CASSLARWTEQYF

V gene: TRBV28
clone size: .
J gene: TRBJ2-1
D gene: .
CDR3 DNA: TGTGCCAGCAGTTTATGGTCCCAGGGGTCCAACAATGAGCAGTTCTTC
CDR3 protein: CASSLWSQGSNNEQFF

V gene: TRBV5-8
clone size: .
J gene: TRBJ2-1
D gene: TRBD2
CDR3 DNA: TGTGCCAGCAGCTCCGGGACTAGCGGGTTGTACAATGAGCAGTTCTTC
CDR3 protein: CASSSGTSGLYNEQFF

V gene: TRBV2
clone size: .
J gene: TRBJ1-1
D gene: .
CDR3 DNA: TGTGCCAGCACCGGACGGTTGAGCACTGAAGCTTTCTTT
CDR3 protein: CASTGRLSTEAFF

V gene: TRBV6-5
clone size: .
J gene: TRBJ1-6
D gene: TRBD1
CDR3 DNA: TGTGCCAGCAGTACCGGGACAGGGCTTGGACCCCTCCACTTT
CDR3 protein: CASSTGTGLGPLHF

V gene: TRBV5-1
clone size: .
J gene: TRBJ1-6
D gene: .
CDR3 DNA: TGCGCCAGCAAAGTTAGCAGTACGGGGAATTCACCCCTCCACTTT
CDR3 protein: CASKVSSTGNSPLHF

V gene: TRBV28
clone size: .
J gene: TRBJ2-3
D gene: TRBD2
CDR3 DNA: TGTGCCAGCAGTAGTAGCGGGAGGGGAGATACGCAGTATTTT
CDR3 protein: CASSSSGRGDTQYF

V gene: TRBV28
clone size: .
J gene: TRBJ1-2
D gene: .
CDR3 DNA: TGTGCCAGCAGTTACTCCCCGGCGGACAACTATGGCTACACCTTC
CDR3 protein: CASSYSPADNYGYTF

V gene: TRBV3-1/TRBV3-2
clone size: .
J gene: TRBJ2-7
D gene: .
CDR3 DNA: TGTGCCAGCAGCCCCGGGGACGAGCAGTACTTC
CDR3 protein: CASSPGDEQYF

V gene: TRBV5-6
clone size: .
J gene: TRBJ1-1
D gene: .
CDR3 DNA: TGTGCCAGCAGCGCGCCCGAGCTTGAAGCTTTCTTT
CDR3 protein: CASSAPELEAFF

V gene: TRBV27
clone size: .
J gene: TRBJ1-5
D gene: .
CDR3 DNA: TGTGCCAGCAGTTTATCAGCGTATAGCAATCAGCCCCAGCATTTT
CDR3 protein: CASSLSAYSNQPQHF

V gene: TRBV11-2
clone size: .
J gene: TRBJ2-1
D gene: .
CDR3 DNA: TGTGCCAGCAGCTTAGCCAGAAATGAGCAGTTCTTC
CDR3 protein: CASSLARNEQFF

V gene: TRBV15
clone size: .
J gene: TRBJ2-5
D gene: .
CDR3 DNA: TGTGCCACCAGCAGAGATAGAGGGTGGGAGACCCAGTACTTC
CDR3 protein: CATSRDRGWETQYF

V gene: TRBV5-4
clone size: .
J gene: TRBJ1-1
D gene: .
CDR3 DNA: TGTGCCAGCGGATCGATGGGGGCCTCTGCTAACACTGAAGCTTTCTTT
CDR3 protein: CASGSMGASANTEAFF

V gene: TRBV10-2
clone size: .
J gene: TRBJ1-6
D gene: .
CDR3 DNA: TGCGCCAGCAGTGAGACGGGTCCCCCGAATAATTCACCCCTCCACTTT
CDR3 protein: CASSETGPPNNSPLHF

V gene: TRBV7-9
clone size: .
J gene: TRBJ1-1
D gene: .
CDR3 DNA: TGTGCCAGCAGGGGGGACGGGCTGAACACTGAAGCTTTCTTT
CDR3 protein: CASRGDGLNTEAFF

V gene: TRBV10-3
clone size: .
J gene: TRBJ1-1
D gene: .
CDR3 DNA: TGTGCCACCCACGAGGTGGGCACTGAAGCTTTCTTT
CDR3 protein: CATHEVGTEAFF

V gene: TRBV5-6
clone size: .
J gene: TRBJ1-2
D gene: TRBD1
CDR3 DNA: TGTGCCAGCAGCCGGGACAGAAAATTAAACTATGGCTACACCTTC
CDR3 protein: CASSRDRKLNYGYTF

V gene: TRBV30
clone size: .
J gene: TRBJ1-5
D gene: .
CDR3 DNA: TGTGCCTGGAGTGTAAAGGGCGCCACTCAGCCCCAGCATTTT
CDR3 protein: CAWSVKGATQPQHF

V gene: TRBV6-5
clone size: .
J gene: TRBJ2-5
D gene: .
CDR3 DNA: TGTGCCAGCAGTTCGCAGCTAGGAAAGACCCAGTACTTC
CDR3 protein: CASSSQLGKTQYF

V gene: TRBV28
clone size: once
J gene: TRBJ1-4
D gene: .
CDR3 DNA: TGTGCCAGCAGTTCACCACTCCGGGAAGGAAAACTGTTTTTT
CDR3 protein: CASSSPLREGKLFF

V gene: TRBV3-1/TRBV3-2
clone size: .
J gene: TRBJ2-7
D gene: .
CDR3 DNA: TGTGCCGGCAGCCAAGCCCCCGCCGGTAAAGAGCAGTACTTC
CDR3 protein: CAGSQAPAGKEQYF

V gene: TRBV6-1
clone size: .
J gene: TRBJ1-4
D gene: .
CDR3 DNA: TGTGCCAGCAGTGTAGAGCCGGGACTCATGAATGAAAAACTGTTTTTT
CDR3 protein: CASSVEPGLMNEKLFF